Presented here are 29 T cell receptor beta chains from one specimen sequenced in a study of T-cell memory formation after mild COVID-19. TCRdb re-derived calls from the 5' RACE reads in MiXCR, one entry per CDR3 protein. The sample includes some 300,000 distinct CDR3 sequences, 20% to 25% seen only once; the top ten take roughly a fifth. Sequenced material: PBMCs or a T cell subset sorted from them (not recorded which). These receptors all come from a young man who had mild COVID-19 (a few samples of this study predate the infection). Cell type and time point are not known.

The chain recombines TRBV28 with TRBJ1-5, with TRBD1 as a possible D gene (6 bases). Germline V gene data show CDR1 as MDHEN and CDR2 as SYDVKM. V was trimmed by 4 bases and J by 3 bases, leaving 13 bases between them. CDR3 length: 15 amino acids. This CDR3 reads CASSSLQGLNQPQHF. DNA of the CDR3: TGTGCCAGCAGTTCATTACAGGGCCTCAATCAGCCCCAGCATTTT.

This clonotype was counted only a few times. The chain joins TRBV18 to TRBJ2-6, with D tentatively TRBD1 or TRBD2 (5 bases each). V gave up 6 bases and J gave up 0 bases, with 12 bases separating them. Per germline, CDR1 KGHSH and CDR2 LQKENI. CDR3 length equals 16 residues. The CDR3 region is CASSPTGTSGANVLTF. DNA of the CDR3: TGTGCCAGCTCCCCAACGGGGACCTCTGGGGCCAACGTCCTGACTTTC.

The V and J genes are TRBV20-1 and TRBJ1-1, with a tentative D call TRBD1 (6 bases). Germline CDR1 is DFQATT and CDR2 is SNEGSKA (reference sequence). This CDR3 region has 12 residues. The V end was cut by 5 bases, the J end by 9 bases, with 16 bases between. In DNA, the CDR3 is TGCAGTGCTGGGGGGCGAGGGACTAAAGCTTTCTTT. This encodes CSAGGRGTKAFF.

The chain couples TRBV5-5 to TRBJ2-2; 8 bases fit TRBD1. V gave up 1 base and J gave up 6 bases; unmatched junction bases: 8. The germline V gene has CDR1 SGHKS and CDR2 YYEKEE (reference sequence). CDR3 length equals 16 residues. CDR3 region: CASSLRLQGASGELFF. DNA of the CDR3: TGTGCCAGCAGCTTGAGGCTTCAGGGGGCATCCGGGGAGCTGTTTTTT.

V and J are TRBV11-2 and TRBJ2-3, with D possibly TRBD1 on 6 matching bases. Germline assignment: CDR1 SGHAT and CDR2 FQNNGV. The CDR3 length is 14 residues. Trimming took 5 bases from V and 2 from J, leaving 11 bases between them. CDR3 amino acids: CASSRDRYTDTQYF. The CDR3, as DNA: TGTGCCAGCAGCCGAGACAGGTACACAGATACGCAGTATTTT.

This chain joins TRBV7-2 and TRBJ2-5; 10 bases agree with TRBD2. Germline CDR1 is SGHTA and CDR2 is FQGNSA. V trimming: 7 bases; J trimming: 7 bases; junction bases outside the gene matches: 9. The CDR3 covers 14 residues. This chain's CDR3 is CASTLAGASRTQYF. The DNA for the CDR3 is TGTGCCAGCACCCTAGCGGGGGCCTCACGGACCCAGTACTTC.

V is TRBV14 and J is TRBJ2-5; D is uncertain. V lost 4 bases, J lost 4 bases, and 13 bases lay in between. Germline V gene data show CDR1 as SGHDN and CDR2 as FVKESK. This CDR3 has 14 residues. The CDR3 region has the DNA TGTGCCAGCAGCCTCCTAGAAACCCCAGAGACCCAGTACTTC. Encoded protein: CASSLLETPETQYF.

CDR3 protein: CASSDGQGAGEAFF. The CDR3 nucleotides read TGTGCCAGTAGTGACGGACAGGGGGCGGGTGAAGCTTTCTTT. This rearrangement joins TRBV19 to TRBJ1-1; 11 bases line up with TRBD1. The CDR3 runs to 14 residues. Trimming removed 5 bases from V and 7 bases from J; junction bases left unmatched: 6. Per the germline V gene, CDR1 is LNHDA and CDR2 is SQIVND (reference sequence).

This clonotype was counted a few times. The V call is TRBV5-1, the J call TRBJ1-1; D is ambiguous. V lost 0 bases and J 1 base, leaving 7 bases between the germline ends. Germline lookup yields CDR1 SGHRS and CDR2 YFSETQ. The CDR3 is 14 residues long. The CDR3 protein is CASSLAHSNTEAFF. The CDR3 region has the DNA TGCGCCAGCAGCTTGGCCCATTCGAACACTGAAGCTTTCTTT.

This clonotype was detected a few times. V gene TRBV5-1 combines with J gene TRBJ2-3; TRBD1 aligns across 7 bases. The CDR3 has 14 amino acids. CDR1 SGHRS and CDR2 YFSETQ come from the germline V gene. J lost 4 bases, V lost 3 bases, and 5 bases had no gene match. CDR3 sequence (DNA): TGCGCCAGCAGCTCGACAGGGACCCCAGATACGCAGTATTTT. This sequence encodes CASSSTGTPDTQYF.

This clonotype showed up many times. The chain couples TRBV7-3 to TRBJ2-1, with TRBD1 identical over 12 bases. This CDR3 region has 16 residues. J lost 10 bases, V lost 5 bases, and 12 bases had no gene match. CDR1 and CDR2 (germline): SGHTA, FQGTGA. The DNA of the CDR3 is TGTGCCAGCAGCCCCATCCCGGGACAGGGGGCTCGGGAGCAGTTCTTC. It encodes CASSPIPGQGAREQFF.

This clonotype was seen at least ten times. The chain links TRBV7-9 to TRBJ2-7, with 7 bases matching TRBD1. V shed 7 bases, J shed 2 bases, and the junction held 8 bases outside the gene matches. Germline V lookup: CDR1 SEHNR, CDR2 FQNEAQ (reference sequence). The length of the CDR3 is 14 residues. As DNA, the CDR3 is TGTGCCAGCATCATGACAGGGATGACCTACGAGCAGTACTTC. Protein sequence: CASIMTGMTYEQYF. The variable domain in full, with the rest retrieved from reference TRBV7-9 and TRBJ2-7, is DTGVSQNPRHKITKRGQNVTFRCDPISEHNRLYWYRQTLGQGPEFLTYFQNEAQLEKSRLLSDRFSAERPKGSFSTLEIQRTEQGDSAMYLCASIMTGMTYEQYFGPGTRLTVT.

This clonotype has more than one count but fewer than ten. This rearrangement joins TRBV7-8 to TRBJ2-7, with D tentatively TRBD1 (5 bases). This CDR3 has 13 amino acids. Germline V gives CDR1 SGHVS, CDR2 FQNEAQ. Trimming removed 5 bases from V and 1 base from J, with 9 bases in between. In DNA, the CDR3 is TGTGCCAGCAGCCGACAGTCGTCCTACGAGCAGTACGTC. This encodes CASSRQSSYEQYV.

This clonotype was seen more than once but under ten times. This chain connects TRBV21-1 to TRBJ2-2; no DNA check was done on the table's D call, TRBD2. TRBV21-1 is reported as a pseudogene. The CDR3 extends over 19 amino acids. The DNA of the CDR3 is TGTGCCAGCAGCAAAGCGCGACTAGCGGGGGGAGAGAACACCGGGGAGCTGTTTTTT. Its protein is CASSKARLAGGENTGELFF.

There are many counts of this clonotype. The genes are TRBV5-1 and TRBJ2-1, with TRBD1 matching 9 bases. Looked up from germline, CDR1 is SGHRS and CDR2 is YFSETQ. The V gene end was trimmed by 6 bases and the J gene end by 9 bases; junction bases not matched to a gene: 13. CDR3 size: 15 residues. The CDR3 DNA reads TGCGCCAGCACCGTCCCGGGACAGGGACAGGGTGAGCAGTTCTTC. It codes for CASTVPGQGQGEQFF.

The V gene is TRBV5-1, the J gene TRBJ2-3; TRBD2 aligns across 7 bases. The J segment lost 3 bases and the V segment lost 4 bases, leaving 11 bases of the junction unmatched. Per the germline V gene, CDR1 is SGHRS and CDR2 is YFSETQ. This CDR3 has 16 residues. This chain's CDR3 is CASSPPGGAGTDTQYF. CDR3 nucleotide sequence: TGCGCCAGCAGCCCCCCTGGAGGAGCGGGGACAGATACGCAGTATTTT. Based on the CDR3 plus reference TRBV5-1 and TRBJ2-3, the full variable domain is KAGVTQTPRYLIKTRGQQVTLSCSPISGHRSVSWYQQTPGQGLQFLFEYFSETQRNKGNFPGRFSGRQFSNSRSEMNVSTLELGDSALYLCASSPPGGAGTDTQYFGPGTRLTVL.

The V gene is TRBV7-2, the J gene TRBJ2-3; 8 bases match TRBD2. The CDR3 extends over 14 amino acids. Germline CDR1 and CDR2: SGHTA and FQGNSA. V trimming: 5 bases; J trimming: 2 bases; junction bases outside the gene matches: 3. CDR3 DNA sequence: TGTGCCAGCAGCCTGGGACTAGACACAGATACGCAGTATTTT. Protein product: CASSLGLDTDTQYF. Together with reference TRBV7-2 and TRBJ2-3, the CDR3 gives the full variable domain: GAGVSQSPSNKVTEKGKDVELRCDPISGHTALYWYRQSLGQGLEFLIYFQGNSAPDKSGLPSDRFSAERTGGSVSTLTIQRTQQEDSAVYLCASSLGLDTDTQYFGPGTRLTVL.

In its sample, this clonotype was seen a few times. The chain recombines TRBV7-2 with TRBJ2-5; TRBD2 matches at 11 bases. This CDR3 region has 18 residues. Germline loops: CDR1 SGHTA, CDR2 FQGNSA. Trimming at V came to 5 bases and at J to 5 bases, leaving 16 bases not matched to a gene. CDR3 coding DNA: TGTGCCAGCAGCCCCAAAGGAGTTAGCGGGGGGGCCTACGAGACCCAGTACTTC. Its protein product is CASSPKGVSGGAYETQYF.

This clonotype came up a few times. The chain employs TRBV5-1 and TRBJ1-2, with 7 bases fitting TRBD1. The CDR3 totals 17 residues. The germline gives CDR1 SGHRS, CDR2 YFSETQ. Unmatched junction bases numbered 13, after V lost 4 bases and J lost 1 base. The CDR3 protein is CASSPRVGTAINYGYTF. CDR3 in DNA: TGCGCCAGCAGCCCCCGGGTAGGGACAGCCATTAACTATGGCTACACCTTC.

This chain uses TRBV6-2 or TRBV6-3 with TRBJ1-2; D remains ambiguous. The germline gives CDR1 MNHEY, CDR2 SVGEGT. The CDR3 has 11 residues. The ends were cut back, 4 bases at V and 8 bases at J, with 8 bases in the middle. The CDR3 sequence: CASSSHEGYTF. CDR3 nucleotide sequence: TGTGCCAGCAGTTCACATGAGGGCTACACCTTC.

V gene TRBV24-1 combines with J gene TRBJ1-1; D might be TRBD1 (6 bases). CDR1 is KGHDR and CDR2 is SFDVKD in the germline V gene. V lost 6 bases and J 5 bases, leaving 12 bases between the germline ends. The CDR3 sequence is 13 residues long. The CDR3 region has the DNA TGTGCCACCAGTCGGGGGGCAACGACTGAAGCTTTCTTT. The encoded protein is CATSRGATTEAFF.

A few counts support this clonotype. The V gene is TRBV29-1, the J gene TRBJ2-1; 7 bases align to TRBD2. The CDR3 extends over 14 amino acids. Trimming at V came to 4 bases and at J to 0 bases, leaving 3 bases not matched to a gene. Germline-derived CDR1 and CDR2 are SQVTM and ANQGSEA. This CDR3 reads CSVAGGSSYNEQFF. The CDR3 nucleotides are TGCAGCGTTGCCGGCGGGAGCTCCTACAATGAGCAGTTCTTC.

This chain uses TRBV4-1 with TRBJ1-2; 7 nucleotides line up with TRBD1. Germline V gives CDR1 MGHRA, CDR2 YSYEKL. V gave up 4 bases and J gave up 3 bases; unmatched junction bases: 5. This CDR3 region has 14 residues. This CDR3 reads CASSRQGGHYGYTF. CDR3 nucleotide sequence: TGCGCCAGCAGCCGACAGGGTGGTCACTATGGCTACACCTTC.

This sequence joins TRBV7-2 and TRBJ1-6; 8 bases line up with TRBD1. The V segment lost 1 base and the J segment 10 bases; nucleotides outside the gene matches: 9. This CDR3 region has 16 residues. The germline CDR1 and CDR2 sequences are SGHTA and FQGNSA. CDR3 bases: TGTGCCAGCAGCTTAGGGGGACAGGCCAGAGGGTCACCCCTCCACTTT. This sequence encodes CASSLGGQARGSPLHF.

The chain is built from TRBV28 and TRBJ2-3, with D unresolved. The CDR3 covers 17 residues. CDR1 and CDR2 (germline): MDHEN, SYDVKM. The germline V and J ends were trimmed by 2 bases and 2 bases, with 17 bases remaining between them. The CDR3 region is CASSLSSRADLTDTQYF. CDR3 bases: TGTGCCAGCAGTTTAAGCTCTCGAGCAGACCTCACAGATACGCAGTATTTT.

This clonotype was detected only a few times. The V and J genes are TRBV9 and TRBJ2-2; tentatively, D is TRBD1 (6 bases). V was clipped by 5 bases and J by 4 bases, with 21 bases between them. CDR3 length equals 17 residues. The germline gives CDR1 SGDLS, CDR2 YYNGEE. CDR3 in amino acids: CASSHEGPGVRTGELFF. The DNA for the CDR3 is TGTGCCAGCAGTCACGAGGGCCCAGGGGTTCGCACCGGGGAGCTGTTTTTT.

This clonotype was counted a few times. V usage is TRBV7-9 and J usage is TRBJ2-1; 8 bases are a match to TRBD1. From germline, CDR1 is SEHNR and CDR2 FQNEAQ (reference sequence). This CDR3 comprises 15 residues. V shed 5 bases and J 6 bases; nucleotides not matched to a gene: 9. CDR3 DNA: TGTGCCAGCAGCCGACAGGGGAGGTGGTCCAATGAGCAGTTCTTC. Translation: CASSRQGRWSNEQFF.

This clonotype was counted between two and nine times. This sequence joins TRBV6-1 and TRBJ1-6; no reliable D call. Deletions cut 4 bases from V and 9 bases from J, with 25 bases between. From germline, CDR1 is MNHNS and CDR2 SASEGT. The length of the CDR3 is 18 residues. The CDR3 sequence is CASSGPLTFGSRGSPLHF. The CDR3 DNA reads TGTGCCAGCAGTGGGCCCCTTACCTTCGGGAGCCGCGGTTCACCCCTCCACTTT.

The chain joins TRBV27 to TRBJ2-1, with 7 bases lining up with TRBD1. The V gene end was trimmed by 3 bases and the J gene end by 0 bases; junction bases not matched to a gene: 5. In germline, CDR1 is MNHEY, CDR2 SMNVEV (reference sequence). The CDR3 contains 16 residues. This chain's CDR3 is CASSFPGGNSYNEQFF. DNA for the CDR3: TGTGCCAGCAGTTTCCCAGGGGGTAACTCCTACAATGAGCAGTTCTTC.